The sample holds one count of the clone carrying this T cell receptor (beta chain). The data originate from a study of blood T cell repertoires in COVID-19. Study context: In each case, the material was cDNA or gDNA derived from T cells, B-cell-depleted T cells, or PBMCs.

Per the study methods: Estimates of nucleated cell counts were drawn from the amplification of reference gene primers. Using immunoSEQ multiplex PCR, the repertoire was profiled, and TCRdb retains in-frame clones only, with some absent. V and J calls and clone size come straight from that table; D and trimming were deduced from the DNA. The sample carries approximately 68,000 clones, more than 65% recorded once. CDR3 length equals 14 residues. The V and J ends lost 1 base and 1 base respectively, with 6 bases between them. Germline values: CDR1 LNHDA, CDR2 SQIVND (reference sequence). The chain carries TRBV19 and TRBJ2-3; no definite D call. The sequenced sample consisted of peripheral blood. This receptor was taken from a woman between 50 and 59 years old with acute or convalescent COVID-19. The CDR3 DNA reads as TGTGCCAGTAGTATAGGGGCAGGCACAGATACGCAGTATTTT. This encodes CASSIGAGTDTQYF.